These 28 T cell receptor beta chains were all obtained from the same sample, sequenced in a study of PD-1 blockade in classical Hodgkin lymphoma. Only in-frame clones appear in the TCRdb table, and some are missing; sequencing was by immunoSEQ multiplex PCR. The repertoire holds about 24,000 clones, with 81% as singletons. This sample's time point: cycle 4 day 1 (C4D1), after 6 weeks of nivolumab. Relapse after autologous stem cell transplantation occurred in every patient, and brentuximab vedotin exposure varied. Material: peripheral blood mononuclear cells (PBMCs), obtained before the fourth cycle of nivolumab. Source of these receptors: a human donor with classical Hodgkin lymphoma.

The DNA of the CDR3 is TGCGCCAGCAGCCTTGGCCGCGAGCAGTACTTC. It is translated as CASSLGREQYF. The rearrangement uses TRBV5-1 and TRBJ2-7; D gene uncertain. Germline lookup yields CDR1 SGHRS and CDR2 YFSETQ. The CDR3 is made up of 11 amino acids. With 4 bases removed from V and 6 bases from J, the gap between germline ends came to 8 bases.

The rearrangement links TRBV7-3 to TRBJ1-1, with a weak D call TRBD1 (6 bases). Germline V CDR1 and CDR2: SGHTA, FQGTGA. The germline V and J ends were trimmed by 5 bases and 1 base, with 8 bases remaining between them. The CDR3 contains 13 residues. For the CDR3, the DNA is TGTGCCAGCAGCGTACAGGGGAACACTGAAGCTTTCTTT. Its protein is CASSVQGNTEAFF.

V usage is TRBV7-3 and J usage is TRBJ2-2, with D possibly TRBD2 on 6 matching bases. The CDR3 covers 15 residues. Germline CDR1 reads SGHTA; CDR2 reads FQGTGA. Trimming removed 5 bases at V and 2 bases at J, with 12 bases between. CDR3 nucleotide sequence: TGTGCCAGCAGCCGCGTTAGCGGAAACACCGGGGAGCTGTTTTTT. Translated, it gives CASSRVSGNTGELFF.

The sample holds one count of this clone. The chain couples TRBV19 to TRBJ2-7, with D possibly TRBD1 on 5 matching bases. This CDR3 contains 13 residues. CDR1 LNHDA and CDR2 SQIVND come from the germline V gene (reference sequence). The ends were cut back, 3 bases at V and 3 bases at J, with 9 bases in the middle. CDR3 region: CASSMAGNYEQYF. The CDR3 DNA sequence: TGTGCCAGTAGTATGGCAGGGAACTACGAGCAGTACTTC.

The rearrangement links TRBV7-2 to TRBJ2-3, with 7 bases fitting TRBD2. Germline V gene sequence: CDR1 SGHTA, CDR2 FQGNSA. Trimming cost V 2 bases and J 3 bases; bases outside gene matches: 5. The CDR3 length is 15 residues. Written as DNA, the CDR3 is TGTGCCAGCAGCTTAAAAGCTAGCGGAACAGATACGCAGTATTTT. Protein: CASSLKASGTDTQYF.

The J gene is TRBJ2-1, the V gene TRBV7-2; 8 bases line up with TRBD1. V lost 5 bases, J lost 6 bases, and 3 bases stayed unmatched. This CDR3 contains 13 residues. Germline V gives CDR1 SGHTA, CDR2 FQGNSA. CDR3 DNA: TGTGCCAGCAGCCGAGACAGGGGCAATGAGCAGTTCTTC. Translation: CASSRDRGNEQFF.

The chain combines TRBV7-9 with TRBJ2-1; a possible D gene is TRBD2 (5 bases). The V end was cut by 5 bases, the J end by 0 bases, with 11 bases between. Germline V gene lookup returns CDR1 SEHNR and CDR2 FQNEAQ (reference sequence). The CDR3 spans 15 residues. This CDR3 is CASSPSGSSYNEQFF. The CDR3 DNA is TGTGCCAGCAGCCCCTCGGGGAGCTCCTACAATGAGCAGTTCTTC.

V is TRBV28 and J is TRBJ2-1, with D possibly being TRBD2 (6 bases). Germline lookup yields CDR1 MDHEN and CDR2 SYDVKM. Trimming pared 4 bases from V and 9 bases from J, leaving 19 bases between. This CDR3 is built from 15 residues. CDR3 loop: CASSSLAKGSVEQFF. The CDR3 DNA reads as TGTGCCAGCAGTTCGCTAGCGAAGGGGTCTGTTGAGCAGTTCTTC.

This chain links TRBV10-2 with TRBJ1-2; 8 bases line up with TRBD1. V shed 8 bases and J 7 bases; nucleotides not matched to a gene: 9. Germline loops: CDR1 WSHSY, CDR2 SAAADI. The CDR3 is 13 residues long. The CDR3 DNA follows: TGCGCCAGCTCCCCGCAGGGGGCAGGTGGCTACACCTTC. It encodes CASSPQGAGGYTF.

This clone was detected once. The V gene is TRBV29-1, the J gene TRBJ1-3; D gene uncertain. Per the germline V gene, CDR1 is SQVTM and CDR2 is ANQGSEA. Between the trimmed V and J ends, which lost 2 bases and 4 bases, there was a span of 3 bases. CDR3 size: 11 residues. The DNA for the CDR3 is TGCAGCGTTGAACGGGGAAACACCATATATTTT. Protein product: CSVERGNTIYF.

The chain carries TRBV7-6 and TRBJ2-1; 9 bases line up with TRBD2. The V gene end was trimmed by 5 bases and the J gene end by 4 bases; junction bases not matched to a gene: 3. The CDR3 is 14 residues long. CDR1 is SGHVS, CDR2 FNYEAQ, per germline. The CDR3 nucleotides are TGTGCCAGCAGCCGCGGGGGGGGGTACAATGAGCAGTTCTTC. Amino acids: CASSRGGGYNEQFF.

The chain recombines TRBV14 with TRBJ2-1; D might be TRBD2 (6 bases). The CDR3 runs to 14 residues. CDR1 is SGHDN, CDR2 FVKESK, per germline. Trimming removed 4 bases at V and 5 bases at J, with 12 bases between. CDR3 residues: CASSPGLRDNEQFF. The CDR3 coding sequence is TGTGCCAGCAGCCCGGGACTCCGAGACAATGAGCAGTTCTTC.

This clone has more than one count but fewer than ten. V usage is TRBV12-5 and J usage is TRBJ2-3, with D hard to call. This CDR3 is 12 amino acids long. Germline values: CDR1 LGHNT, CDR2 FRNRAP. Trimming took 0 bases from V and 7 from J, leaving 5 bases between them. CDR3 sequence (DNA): TGTGCTAGTGGTTTGGTAATGAATACGCAGTATTTT. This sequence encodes CASGLVMNTQYF.

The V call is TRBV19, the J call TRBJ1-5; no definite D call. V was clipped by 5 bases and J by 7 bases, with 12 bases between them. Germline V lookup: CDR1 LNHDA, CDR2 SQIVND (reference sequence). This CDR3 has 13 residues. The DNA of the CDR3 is TGTGCCAGTAGTCTAAGGACCGGGCAGCCCCAGCATTTT. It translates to CASSLRTGQPQHF.

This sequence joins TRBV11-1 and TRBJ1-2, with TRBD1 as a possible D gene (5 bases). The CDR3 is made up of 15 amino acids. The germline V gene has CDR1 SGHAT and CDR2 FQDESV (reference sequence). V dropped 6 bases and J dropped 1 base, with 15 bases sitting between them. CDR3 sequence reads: CASRDSGTDNYGYTF. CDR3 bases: TGTGCCAGCAGGGACTCAGGGACGGATAACTATGGCTACACCTTC. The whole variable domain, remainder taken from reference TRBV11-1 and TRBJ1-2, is EAEVAQSPRYKITEKSQAVAFWCDPISGHATLYWYRQILGQGPELLVQFQDESVVDDSQLPKDRFSAERLKGVDSTLKIQPAELGDSAMYLCASRDSGTDNYGYTFGSGTRLTVV.

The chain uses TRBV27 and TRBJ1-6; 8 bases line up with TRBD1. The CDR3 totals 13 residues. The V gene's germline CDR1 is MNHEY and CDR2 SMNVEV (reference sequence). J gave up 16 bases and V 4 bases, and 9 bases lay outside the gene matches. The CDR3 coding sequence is TGTGCCAGCAGTTCCGGGACAGGCTATTTTCTCCACTTT. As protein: CASSSGTGYFLHF.

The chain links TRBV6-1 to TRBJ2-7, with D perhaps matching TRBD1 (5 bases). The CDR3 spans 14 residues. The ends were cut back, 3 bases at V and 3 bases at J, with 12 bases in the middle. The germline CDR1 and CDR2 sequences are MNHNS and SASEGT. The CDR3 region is CASSDRPGHYEQYF. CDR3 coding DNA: TGTGCCAGCAGTGATCGCCCCGGACACTACGAGCAGTACTTC.

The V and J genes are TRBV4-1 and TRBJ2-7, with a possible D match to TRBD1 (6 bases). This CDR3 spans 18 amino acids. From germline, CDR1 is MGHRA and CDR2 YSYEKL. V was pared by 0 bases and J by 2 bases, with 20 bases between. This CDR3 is CASSQDGGGGHRPYEQYF. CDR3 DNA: TGCGCCAGCAGCCAAGATGGAGGTGGGGGACACCGCCCCTACGAGCAGTACTTC.

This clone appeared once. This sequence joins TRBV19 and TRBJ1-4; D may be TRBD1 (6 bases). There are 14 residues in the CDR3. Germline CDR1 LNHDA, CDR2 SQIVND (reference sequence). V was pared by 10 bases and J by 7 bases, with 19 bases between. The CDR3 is CATRGGGQSEKLFF. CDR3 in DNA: TGTGCCACCCGCGGGGGGGGCCAATCTGAAAAACTGTTTTTT.

This chain's CDR3 is CASSLGTGKTYEQYF. The CDR3, as DNA: TGTGCCAGCAGCTTGGGGACAGGAAAAACCTACGAGCAGTACTTC. This sequence joins TRBV7-9 and TRBJ2-7; 8 bases line up with TRBD1. Germline values: CDR1 SEHNR, CDR2 FQNEAQ (reference sequence). V was clipped by 3 bases and J by 2 bases; unmatched bases: 6. The CDR3 is 15 amino acids.

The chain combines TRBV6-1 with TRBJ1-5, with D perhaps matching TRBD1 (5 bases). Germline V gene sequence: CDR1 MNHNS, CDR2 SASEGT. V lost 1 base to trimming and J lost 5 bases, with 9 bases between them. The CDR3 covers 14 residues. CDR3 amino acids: CASSEGGNDQPQHF. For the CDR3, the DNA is TGTGCCAGCAGTGAAGGGGGCAACGATCAGCCCCAGCATTTT.

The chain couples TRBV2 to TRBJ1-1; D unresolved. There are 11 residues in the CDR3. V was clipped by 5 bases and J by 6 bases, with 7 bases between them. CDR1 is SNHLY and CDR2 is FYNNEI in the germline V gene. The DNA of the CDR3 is TGTGCCAGCAGTCTCCCGTCTGAAGCTTTCTTT. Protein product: CASSLPSEAFF.

CDR3 region: CASSLQFNQPQHF. CDR3 nucleotides: TGTGCCAGCAGTTTACAGTTTAATCAGCCCCAGCATTTT. V usage is TRBV28 and J usage is TRBJ1-5; D is uncertain. The CDR3 length is 13 residues. CDR1 and CDR2 from the germline V gene are MDHEN and SYDVKM. V lost 2 bases and J 4 bases, leaving 6 bases between the germline ends.

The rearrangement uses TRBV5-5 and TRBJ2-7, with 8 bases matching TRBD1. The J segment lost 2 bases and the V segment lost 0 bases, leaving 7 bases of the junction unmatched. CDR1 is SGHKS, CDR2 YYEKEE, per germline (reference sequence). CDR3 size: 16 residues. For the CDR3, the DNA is TGTGCCAGCAGCTTGGTTGGTACAGGGGGGACCTACGAGCAGTACTTC. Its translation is CASSLVGTGGTYEQYF.

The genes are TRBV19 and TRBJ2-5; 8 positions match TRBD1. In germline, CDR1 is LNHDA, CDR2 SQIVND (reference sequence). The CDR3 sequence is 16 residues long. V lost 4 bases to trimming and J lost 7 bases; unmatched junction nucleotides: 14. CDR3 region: CASSTTRGRGLPTQYF. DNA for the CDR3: TGTGCCAGTAGTACAACCAGGGGGCGTGGGTTACCGACCCAGTACTTC.

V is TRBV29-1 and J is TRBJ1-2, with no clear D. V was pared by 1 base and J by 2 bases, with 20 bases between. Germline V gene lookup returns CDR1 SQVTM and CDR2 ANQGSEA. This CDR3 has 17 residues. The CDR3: CSVEGLLSRSRNYGYTF. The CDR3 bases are TGCAGCGTTGAAGGTCTCTTATCGAGGAGTCGCAACTATGGCTACACCTTC. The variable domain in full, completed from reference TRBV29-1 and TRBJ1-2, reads SAVISQKPSRDICQRGTSLTIQCQVDSQVTMMFWYRQQPGQSLTLIATANQGSEATYESGFVIDKFPISRPNLTFSTLTVSNMSPEDSSIYLCSVEGLLSRSRNYGYTFGSGTRLTVV.

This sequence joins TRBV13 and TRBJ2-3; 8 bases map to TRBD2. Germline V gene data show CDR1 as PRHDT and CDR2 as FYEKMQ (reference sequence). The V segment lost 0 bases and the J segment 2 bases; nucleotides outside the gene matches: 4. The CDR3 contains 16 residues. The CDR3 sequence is CASSLGLAGNTDTQYF. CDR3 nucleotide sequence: TGTGCCAGCAGCTTAGGGCTAGCGGGCAACACAGATACGCAGTATTTT.

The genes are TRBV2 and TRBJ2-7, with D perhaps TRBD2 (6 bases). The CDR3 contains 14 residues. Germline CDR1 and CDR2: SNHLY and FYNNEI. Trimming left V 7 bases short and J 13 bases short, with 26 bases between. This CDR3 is CASTQRPARDGGYF. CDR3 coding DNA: TGTGCCAGCACCCAGAGGCCTGCCCGAGACGGGGGTTACTTC.